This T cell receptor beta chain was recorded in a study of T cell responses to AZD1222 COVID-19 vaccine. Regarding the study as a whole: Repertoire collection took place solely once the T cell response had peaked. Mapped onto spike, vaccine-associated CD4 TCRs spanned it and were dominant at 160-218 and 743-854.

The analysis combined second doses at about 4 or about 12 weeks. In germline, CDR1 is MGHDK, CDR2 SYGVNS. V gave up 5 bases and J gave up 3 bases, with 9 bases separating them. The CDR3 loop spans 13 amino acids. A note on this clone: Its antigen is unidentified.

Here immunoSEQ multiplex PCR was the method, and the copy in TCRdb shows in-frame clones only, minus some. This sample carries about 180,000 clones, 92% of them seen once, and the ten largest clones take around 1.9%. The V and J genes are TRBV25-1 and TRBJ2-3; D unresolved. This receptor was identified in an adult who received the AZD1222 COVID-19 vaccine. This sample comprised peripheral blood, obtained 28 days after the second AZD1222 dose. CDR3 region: CASSLDGTDTQYF. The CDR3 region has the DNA TGTGCCAGCAGTCTAGATGGGACAGATACGCAGTATTTT. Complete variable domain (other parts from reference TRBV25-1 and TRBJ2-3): EADIYQTPRYLVIGTGKKITLECSQTMGHDKMYWYQQDPGMELHLIHYSYGVNSTEKGDLSSESTVSRIRTEHFPLTLESARPSHTSQYLCASSLDGTDTQYFGPGTRLTVL.